The entry below gives a single TCR beta chain sequence along with its context. What it binds is not known. cDNA was produced in eight separate reactions per sample. TCRdb reworked the 5' RACE reads into one entry per CDR3 protein, no DNA. The clone table shows about 210,000 distinct CDR3 sequences, with the ten largest holding roughly 8%. This entry comes from a study of monozygotic twins with inflammatory bowel disease. CDR3 length equals 14 residues. The germline V gene encodes CDR1 LNHDA and CDR2 SQIVND (reference sequence). Study-wide findings and caveats: Patients got different immunosuppressive treatments, which may have made their repertoires more variable. The inverse Simpson measure of TCRbeta diversity was lower in IBD patients than in healthy co-twins. Clonotype sharing was lower in IBD patients than healthy twins, most markedly with disease activity.

The sequence came from a human donor with ulcerative colitis or Crohn's disease, or a healthy co-twin of an affected twin (not recorded which). J is TRBJ1-2 and V is TRBV19. Sequencing used blood. CDR3 loop: CASSIGQENYGYTF.